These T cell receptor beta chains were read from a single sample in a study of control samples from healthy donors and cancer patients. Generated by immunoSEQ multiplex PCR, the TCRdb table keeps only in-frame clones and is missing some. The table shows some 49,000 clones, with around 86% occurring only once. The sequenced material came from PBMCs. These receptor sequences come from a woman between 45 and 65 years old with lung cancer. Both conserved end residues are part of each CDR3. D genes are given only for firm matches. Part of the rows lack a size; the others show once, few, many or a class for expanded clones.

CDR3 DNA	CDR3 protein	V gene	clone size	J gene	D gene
TGTGCCAGCACTCAACAAGGGGGCGAGCAGTACTTC	CASTQQGGEQYF	TRBV12-3/TRBV12-4	.	TRBJ2-7	.
TGTGCCAGCAGCTTAGCGCACGGGACGCTATACACAGATACGCAGTATTTT	CASSLAHGTLYTDTQYF	TRBV7-2	.	TRBJ2-3	.
TGTGCTAGTGGTTCGGGGATTGAGCAGTTCTTC	CASGSGIEQFF	TRBV12-5	.	TRBJ2-1	.
TGTGCCAGCAGTTTGGGGGGCGCTAACTATGGCTACACCTTC	CASSLGGANYGYTF	TRBV28	.	TRBJ1-2	.
TGTGCCAGCAGCTTAACCCTGGACGAAAAACTGTTTTTT	CASSLTLDEKLFF	TRBV11-1	.	TRBJ1-4	.
TGTGCCAGTAGTTCACAGGGGGCTAGGACTGAAGCTTTCTTT	CASSSQGARTEAFF	TRBV19	.	TRBJ1-1	TRBD1
TGTGCCAGCAGCTTTAGGCCTAGCGGCGATAATGAGCAGTTCTTC	CASSFRPSGDNEQFF	TRBV7-2	few	TRBJ2-1	TRBD2
TGTGCCAGCTCACCCCACGGGGAGCTGTTTTTT	CASSPHGELFF	TRBV18	.	TRBJ2-2	.
TGTGCCAGCAGTTTCCTCGGGACAGCAAATGAGCAGTTCTTC	CASSFLGTANEQFF	TRBV28	.	TRBJ2-1	TRBD1
TGTGCCAGTGCTGAGACAGGTTTGAACACTGAAGCTTTCTTT	CASAETGLNTEAFF	TRBV19	once	TRBJ1-1	.
TGTGCCAGCAGCCTTGGGCGTGCGAGGGGCTACACCTTC	CASSLGRARGYTF	TRBV11-2	.	TRBJ1-2	.
TGCAGTGGGGAGGACTTAGAGACCCAGTACTTC	CSGEDLETQYF	TRBV20-1	.	TRBJ2-5	.
TGTGCCAGCAGCTACAGGGGACAGAACACTGAAGCTTTCTTT	CASSYRGQNTEAFF	TRBV28	.	TRBJ1-1	TRBD1
TGTGCCAGCAGTGAATGGGGGATGGGCAATCAGCCCCAGCATTTT	CASSEWGMGNQPQHF	TRBV6-1	.	TRBJ1-5	.
TGTGCCAGCAGTTACGGAGCGGGGCCGACAGATACGCAGTATTTT	CASSYGAGPTDTQYF	TRBV6-6	.	TRBJ2-3	TRBD2
TGCAGCGTTCGGACAGATTCTATGGCGTACACTGAAGCTTTCTTT	CSVRTDSMAYTEAFF	TRBV29-1	.	TRBJ1-1	.
TGTGCCAGCAGCCCTAGCGGGACTAGCGGGAGAGAGACCCAGTACTTC	CASSPSGTSGRETQYF	TRBV7-2	once	TRBJ2-5	TRBD2
TGTGCCAGCAGCTTAGACAGGGGAAATGAGCAGTTCTTC	CASSLDRGNEQFF	TRBV11-2	.	TRBJ2-1	.
TGTGCCAGCAGCCCGGACAGGCTGGCCTACGAGCAGTACTTC	CASSPDRLAYEQYF	TRBV11-1	once	TRBJ2-7	TRBD1
TGTGCCAGCAGTGTAACAGGGGAAACTGAAGCTTTCTTT	CASSVTGETEAFF	TRBV28	.	TRBJ1-1	TRBD1
TGTGCCAGCAGCTTAAGGACTTCTGGCTTTAATTCACCCCTCCACTTT	CASSLRTSGFNSPLHF	TRBV7-2	.	TRBJ1-6	.
TGTGCCAGCAGTGAGAGCCAGGGGGGGTCTAATGAAAAACTGTTTTTT	CASSESQGGSNEKLFF	TRBV2	once	TRBJ1-4	TRBD1
TGTGCCAGCAAAAGAGATTATAATTCACCCCTCCACTTT	CASKRDYNSPLHF	TRBV2	.	TRBJ1-6	.
TGTGCCAGTTCGCAAGGACAGATGAAGGGTGAAAAACTGTTTTTT	CASSQGQMKGEKLFF	TRBV19	.	TRBJ1-4	.
TGTGCCAGCAGCTTAACGGCGGGAACTGAAGCTTTCTTT	CASSLTAGTEAFF	TRBV7-3	.	TRBJ1-1	.
TGTGCCAGCAAGCCGGAAGAGACCCAGTACTTC	CASKPEETQYF	TRBV2	.	TRBJ2-5	.
TGTGCCAGCAGCTTAATTCGGAACGAATGGCATGGCTACACCTTC	CASSLIRNEWHGYTF	TRBV7-2	.	TRBJ1-2	.
TGTGCCAGCAGCTCTACCCGACAGGGATACGAGCAGTACTTC	CASSSTRQGYEQYF	TRBV7-8	.	TRBJ2-7	TRBD1
TGTGCCAGCTCACCCTACAGGGAGAACACTGAAGCTTTCTTT	CASSPYRENTEAFF	TRBV18	.	TRBJ1-1	.
TGTGCCAGCAGCTTGGTGGAGGGGTCTCATCAGCCCCAGCATTTT	CASSLVEGSHQPQHF	TRBV5-8	.	TRBJ1-5	.
TGCGCCAGCAGCGTGGACATCTCTGGAAACACCATATATTTT	CASSVDISGNTIYF	TRBV5-1	.	TRBJ1-3	.
TGTGCCATCAGTGAGCTTCGGACAGGGGACCCTCGAAAAGCTGAAGCTTTCTTT	CAISELRTGDPRKAEAFF	TRBV10-3	few	TRBJ1-1	TRBD1
TGTGCCAGCAGCCAAGATCGGCAGACCTACGAGCAGTACTTC	CASSQDRQTYEQYF	TRBV4-2	.	TRBJ2-7	.
TGTGCCACCAGGGACAGCCGGAGAGGGGACACTGAAGCTTTCTTT	CATRDSRRGDTEAFF	TRBV24-1	.	TRBJ1-1	.